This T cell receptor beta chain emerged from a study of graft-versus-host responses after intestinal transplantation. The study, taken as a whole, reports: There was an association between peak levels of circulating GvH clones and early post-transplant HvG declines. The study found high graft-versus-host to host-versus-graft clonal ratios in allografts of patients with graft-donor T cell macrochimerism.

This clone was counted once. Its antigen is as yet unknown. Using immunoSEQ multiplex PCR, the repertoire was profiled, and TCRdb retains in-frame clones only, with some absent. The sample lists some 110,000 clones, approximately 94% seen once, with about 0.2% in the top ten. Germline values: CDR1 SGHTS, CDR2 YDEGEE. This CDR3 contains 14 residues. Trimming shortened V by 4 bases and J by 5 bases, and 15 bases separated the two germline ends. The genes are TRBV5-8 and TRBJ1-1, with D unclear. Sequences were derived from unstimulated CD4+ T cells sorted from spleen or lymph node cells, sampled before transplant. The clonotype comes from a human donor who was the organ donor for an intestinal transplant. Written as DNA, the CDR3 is TGTGCCAGCAGCCCGAGGACGGGTGGGACTGAAGCTTTCTTT. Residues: CASSPRTGGTEAFF. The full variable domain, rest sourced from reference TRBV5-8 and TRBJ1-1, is EAGVTQSPTHLIKTRGQQATLRCSPISGHTSVYWYQQALGLGLQFLLWYDEGEERNRGNFPPRFSGRQFPNYSSELNVNALELEDSALYLCASSPRTGGTEAFFGQGTRLTVV.